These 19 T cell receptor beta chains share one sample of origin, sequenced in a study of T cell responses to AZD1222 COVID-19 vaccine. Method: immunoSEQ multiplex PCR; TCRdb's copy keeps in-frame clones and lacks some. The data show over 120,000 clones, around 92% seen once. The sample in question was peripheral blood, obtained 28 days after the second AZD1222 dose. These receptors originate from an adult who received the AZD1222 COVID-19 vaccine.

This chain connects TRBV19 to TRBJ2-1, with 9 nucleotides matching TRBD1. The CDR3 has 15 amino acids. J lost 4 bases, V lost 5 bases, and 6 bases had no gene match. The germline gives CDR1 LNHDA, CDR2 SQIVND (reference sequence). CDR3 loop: CASSDPGTGYNEQFF. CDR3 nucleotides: TGTGCCAGTAGTGACCCCGGGACAGGGTACAATGAGCAGTTCTTC.

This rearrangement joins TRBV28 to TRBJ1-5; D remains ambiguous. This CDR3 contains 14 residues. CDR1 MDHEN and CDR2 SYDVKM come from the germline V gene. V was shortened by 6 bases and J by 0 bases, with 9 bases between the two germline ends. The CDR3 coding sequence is TGTGCCAGCAGCCAGGTGTATAGCAATCAGCCCCAGCATTTT. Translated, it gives CASSQVYSNQPQHF.

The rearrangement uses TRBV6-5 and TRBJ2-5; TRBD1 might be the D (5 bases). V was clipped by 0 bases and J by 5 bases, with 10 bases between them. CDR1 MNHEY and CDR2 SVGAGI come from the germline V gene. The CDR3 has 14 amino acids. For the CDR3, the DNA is TGTGCCAGCAGTTACTCGGGGCCCTCGGAGACCCAGTACTTC. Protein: CASSYSGPSETQYF.

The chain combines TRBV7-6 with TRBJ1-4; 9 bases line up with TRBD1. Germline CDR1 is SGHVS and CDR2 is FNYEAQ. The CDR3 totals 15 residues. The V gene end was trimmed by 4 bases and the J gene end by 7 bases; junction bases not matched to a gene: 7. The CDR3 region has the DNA TGTGCCAGCAGCTCCCCGGACAGGGGAGTTGAAAAACTGTTTTTT. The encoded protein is CASSSPDRGVEKLFF.

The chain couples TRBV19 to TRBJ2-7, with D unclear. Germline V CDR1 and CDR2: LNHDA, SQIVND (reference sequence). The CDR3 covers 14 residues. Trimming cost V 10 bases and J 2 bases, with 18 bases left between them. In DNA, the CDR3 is TGTGCCACCCTCCCGGGTTCGCCTACCTACGAGCAGTACTTC. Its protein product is CATLPGSPTYEQYF.

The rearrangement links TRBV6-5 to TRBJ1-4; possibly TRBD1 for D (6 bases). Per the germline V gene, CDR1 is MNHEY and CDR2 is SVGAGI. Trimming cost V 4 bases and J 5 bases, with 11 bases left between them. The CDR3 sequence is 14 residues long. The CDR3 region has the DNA TGTGCCAGCAGTTGGGGGCAGACAAATGAAAAACTGTTTTTT. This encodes CASSWGQTNEKLFF.

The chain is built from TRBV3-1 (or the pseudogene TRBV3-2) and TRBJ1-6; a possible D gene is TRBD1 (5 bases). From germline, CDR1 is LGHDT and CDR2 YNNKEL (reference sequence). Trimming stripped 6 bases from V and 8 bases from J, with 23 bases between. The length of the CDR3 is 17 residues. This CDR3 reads CASSPRVGLWSYSPLHF. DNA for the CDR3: TGTGCCAGCAGTCCAAGGGTGGGACTGTGGTCTTATTCACCCCTCCACTTT.

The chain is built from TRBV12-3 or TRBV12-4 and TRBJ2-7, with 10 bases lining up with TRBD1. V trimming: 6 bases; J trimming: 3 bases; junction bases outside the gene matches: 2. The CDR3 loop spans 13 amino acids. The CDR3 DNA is TGTGCCAGCAGGAGGGACAGGGGCTACGAGCAGTACTTC. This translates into CASRRDRGYEQYF.

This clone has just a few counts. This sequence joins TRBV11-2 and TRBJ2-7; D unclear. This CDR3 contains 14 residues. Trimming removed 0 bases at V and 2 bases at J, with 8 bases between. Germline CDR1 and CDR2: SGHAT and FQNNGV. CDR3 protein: CASSLEPVAYEQYF. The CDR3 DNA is TGTGCCAGCAGCTTAGAACCGGTTGCCTACGAGCAGTACTTC.

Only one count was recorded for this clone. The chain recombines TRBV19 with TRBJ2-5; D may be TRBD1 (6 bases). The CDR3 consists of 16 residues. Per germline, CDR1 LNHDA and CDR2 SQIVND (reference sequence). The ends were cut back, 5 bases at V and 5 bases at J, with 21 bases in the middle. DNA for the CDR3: TGTGCCAGTAGTCCGATCATCGGGCAGGGGATGGAGACCCAGTACTTC. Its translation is CASSPIIGQGMETQYF.

Written as DNA, the CDR3 is TGTGCCAGCAGCTTAGTGGGCTTGAACACTGAAGCTTTCTTT. Amino acid sequence: CASSLVGLNTEAFF. The genes are TRBV7-9 and TRBJ1-1, with no clear D. This CDR3 spans 14 amino acids. Germline CDR1 is SEHNR and CDR2 is FQNEAQ (reference sequence). V was clipped by 1 base and J by 0 bases, with 6 bases between them.

This chain's CDR3 is CASSWKGPINEQFF. The CDR3 DNA is TGTGCCAGCAGTTGGAAGGGACCGATCAATGAGCAGTTCTTC. The genes are TRBV27 and TRBJ2-1; tentatively, D is TRBD1 or TRBD2 (5 bases each). The CDR3 consists of 14 residues. V lost 4 bases and J 6 bases, leaving 13 bases between the germline ends. CDR1 is MNHEY, CDR2 SMNVEV, per germline (reference sequence).

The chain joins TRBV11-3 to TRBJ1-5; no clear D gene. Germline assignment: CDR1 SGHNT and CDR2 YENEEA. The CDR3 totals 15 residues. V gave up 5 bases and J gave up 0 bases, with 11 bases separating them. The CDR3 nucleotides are TGTGCCAGCAGCGCCAGCGGAGTTAGCAATCAGCCCCAGCATTTT. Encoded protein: CASSASGVSNQPQHF.

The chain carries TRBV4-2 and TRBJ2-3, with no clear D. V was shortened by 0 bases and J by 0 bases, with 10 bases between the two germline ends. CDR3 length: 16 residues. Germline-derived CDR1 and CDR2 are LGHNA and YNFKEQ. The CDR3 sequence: CASSQEQTSSTDTQYF. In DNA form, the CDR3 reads TGTGCCAGCAGCCAAGAGCAGACCTCTAGCACAGATACGCAGTATTTT.

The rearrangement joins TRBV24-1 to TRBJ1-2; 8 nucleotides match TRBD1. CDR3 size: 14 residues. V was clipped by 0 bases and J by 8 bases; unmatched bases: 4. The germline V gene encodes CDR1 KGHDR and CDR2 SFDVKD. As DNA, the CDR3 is TGTGCCACCAGTGATTTGGGGACAGGAGGCGGCTACACCTTC. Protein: CATSDLGTGGGYTF.

The CDR3 region has the DNA TGTGCCAGCTCACCGCTCGACTCAAGGGGTTATAATGAATCACCCCTCCACTTT. The encoded protein is CASSPLDSRGYNESPLHF. The chain recombines TRBV18 with TRBJ1-6, with D perhaps matching TRBD1 (5 bases). Trimming removed 3 bases from V and 10 bases from J, with 25 bases in between. This CDR3 spans 18 amino acids. Germline V gene data show CDR1 as KGHSH and CDR2 as LQKENI.

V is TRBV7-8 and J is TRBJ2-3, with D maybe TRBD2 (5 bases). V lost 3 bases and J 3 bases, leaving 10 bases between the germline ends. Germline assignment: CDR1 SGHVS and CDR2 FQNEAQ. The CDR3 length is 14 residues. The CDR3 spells CASSFEGRTDTQYF. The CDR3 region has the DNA TGTGCCAGCAGCTTCGAGGGCCGGACAGATACGCAGTATTTT.

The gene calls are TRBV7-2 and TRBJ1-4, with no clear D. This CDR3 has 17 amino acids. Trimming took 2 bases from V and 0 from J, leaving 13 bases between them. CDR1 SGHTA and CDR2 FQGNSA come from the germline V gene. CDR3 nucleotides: TGTGCCAGCAGCTTACGCGGTAGGGCTGCAACTAATGAAAAACTGTTTTTT. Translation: CASSLRGRAATNEKLFF.

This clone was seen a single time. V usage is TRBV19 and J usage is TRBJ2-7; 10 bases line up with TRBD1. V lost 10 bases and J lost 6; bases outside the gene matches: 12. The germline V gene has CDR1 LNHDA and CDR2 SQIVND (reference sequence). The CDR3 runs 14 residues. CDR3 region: CATQRGTGAREQYF. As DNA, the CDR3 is TGTGCCACCCAGAGGGGGACAGGGGCTCGCGAGCAGTACTTC.